The 14 T cell receptor beta chains presented below share a single source sample, sequenced in a study of long-term antiretroviral therapy in people with HIV. Researchers ran immunoSEQ v3.0 at survey level. This table comes from immunoSEQ multiplex PCR, and its TCRdb copy is limited to in-frame clones, with some not included. The table records about 17,000 clones, 70% to 90% of them present only once. The input for sequencing was unsorted PBMCs, taken 0.3 years after starting antiretroviral therapy. The source is a man between 18 and 29 years old with HIV.

This clone was seen a few times. The chain combines TRBV9 with TRBJ1-1; weak D call: TRBD1 (5 bases). V was trimmed by 4 bases and J by 0 bases, leaving 13 bases between them. The CDR3 extends over 15 amino acids. CDR1 and CDR2 (germline): SGDLS, YYNGEE. CDR3 residues: CASSHRSGMNTEAFF. The CDR3 DNA is TGTGCCAGCAGCCACAGGAGCGGGATGAACACTGAAGCTTTCTTT.

The V and J genes are TRBV29-1 and TRBJ2-3; 9 bases fit TRBD2. V shed 1 base, J shed 2 bases, and the junction held 13 bases outside the gene matches. The CDR3 consists of 18 residues. Germline CDR1 SQVTM, CDR2 ANQGSEA. CDR3 bases: TGCAGCGTTGAAGTGTGGTCGGAGTCGGGACTAGCCACAGATACGCAGTATTTT. Its protein is CSVEVWSESGLATDTQYF.

This chain links TRBV5-1 with TRBJ1-3; D is ambiguous. Germline CDR1 and CDR2: SGHRS and YFSETQ. This CDR3 is built from 15 residues. Trimming left V 4 bases short and J 1 base short, with 12 bases between. The DNA for the CDR3 is TGCGCCAGCAGCGGAAGTCCCGTTTCTGGAAACACCATATATTTT. This encodes CASSGSPVSGNTIYF.

This CDR3 is CASSENPHPEKLFF. CDR3 in DNA: TGCGCCAGCAGTGAAAATCCGCATCCCGAAAAACTGTTTTTT. The J gene is TRBJ1-4, the V gene TRBV10-1; D is ambiguous. From germline, CDR1 is WNHNN and CDR2 SYGVQD (reference sequence). This CDR3 spans 14 amino acids. Trimming stripped 3 bases from V and 8 bases from J, with 13 bases between.

V and J are TRBV5-6 and TRBJ1-1; 8 nucleotides agree with TRBD1. The CDR3 spans 16 residues. The J segment lost 2 bases and the V segment lost 1 base, leaving 7 bases of the junction unmatched. Germline V CDR1 and CDR2: SGHDT, YYEEEE. The chain's CDR3 is CASSLLAAGGNTEAFF. As DNA, the CDR3 is TGTGCCAGCAGCTTGTTGGCAGCAGGGGGCAACACTGAAGCTTTCTTT.

The chain recombines TRBV9 with TRBJ2-4; perhaps D is TRBD1 or TRBD2 (5 bases each). This CDR3 contains 14 residues. Germline V gives CDR1 SGDLS, CDR2 YYNGEE. Trimming cost V 0 bases and J 14 bases, with 18 bases left between them. The CDR3 protein is CASSVALAAGAKYF. Here the CDR3 DNA reads TGTGCCAGCAGCGTAGCGTTAGCAGCCGGGGCTAAGTACTTC.

The genes are TRBV27 and TRBJ2-3; D unclear. Germline V CDR1 and CDR2: MNHEY, SMNVEV (reference sequence). V shed 5 bases and J shed 0 bases, with 18 bases lying between them. This CDR3 spans 17 amino acids. The DNA for the CDR3 is TGTGCCAGCAGTCTCAACGGGCCCCCTCTTAGCACAGATACGCAGTATTTT. As protein: CASSLNGPPLSTDTQYF.

This rearrangement joins TRBV13 to TRBJ2-3, with 7 bases fitting TRBD2. The V gene's germline CDR1 is PRHDT and CDR2 FYEKMQ (reference sequence). The CDR3 sequence is 16 residues long. V lost 3 bases, J lost 3 bases, and 9 bases stayed unmatched. Here the CDR3 DNA reads TGTGCCAGCAGCTTGCGAAGCGGGGTACAAACAGATACGCAGTATTTT. Its protein product is CASSLRSGVQTDTQYF. Based on the CDR3 plus reference TRBV13 and TRBJ2-3, the full variable domain is AAGVIQSPRHLIKEKRETATLKCYPIPRHDTVYWYQQGPGQDPQFLISFYEKMQSDKGSIPDRFSAQQFSDYHSELNMSSLELGDSALYFCASSLRSGVQTDTQYFGPGTRLTVL.

The chain combines TRBV11-2 with TRBJ2-5; D remains unclear. Per the germline V gene, CDR1 is SGHAT and CDR2 is FQNNGV. This CDR3 is built from 18 residues. Trimming shortened V by 0 bases and J by 5 bases, and 22 bases separated the two germline ends. The CDR3 sequence: CASSLDTTVYSFTETQYF. The CDR3, as DNA: TGTGCCAGCAGCTTAGATACCACCGTTTACTCCTTCACGGAGACCCAGTACTTC.

This clone showed up just a few times. The V gene is TRBV30, the J gene TRBJ1-5, with D perhaps matching TRBD1 (6 bases). V was cut by 0 bases and J by 7 bases, with 13 bases left in between. CDR3 length: 14 amino acids. Germline values: CDR1 GTSNPN, CDR2 SVGIG (reference sequence). CDR3 sequence reads: CAWSVRGAGQPQHF. DNA for the CDR3: TGTGCCTGGAGTGTACGGGGGGCCGGACAGCCCCAGCATTTT. Full variable domain (remainder filled in from reference TRBV30 and TRBJ1-5): SQTIHQWPATLVQPVGSPLSLECTVEGTSNPNLYWYRQAAGRGLQLLFYSVGIGQISSEVPQNLSASRPQDRQFILSSKKLLLSDSGFYLCAWSVRGAGQPQHFGDGTRLSIL.

This rearrangement joins TRBV5-1 to TRBJ2-7; D ambiguous. This CDR3 comprises 13 residues. V was pared by 6 bases and J by 1 base, with 11 bases between. Germline V gene sequence: CDR1 SGHRS, CDR2 YFSETQ. The CDR3 protein is CASTPTSSYEQYF. The CDR3 nucleotides read TGCGCCAGCACCCCGACAAGTTCCTACGAGCAGTACTTC.

This clone appeared a few times. V is TRBV2 and J is TRBJ2-7; 11 positions agree with TRBD1. Germline values: CDR1 SNHLY, CDR2 FYNNEI. The V gene end was trimmed by 6 bases and the J gene end by 5 bases; junction bases not matched to a gene: 3. CDR3 length: 13 amino acids. CDR3 residues: CASRDRGHHEQYF. The CDR3 DNA reads as TGTGCCAGCAGGGACAGGGGGCATCACGAGCAGTACTTC.

This chain uses TRBV30 with TRBJ1-3; D is unresolved. The V gene's germline CDR1 is GTSNPN and CDR2 SVGIG (reference sequence). V lost 0 bases and J lost 6, with 30 bases in between. The CDR3 extends over 20 amino acids. The CDR3: CAWSVEFSLHHQWRINTIYF. For the CDR3, the DNA is TGTGCCTGGAGTGTCGAGTTCAGCCTTCACCATCAGTGGCGGATAAACACCATATATTTT. The full variable domain, in which reference TRBV30 and TRBJ1-3 provide the parts outside the CDR3, is SQTIHQWPATLVQPVGSPLSLECTVEGTSNPNLYWYRQAAGRGLQLLFYSVGIGQISSEVPQNLSASRPQDRQFILSSKKLLLSDSGFYLCAWSVEFSLHHQWRINTIYFGEGSWLTVV.

The rearrangement joins TRBV27 to TRBJ1-1; D gene unclear. The CDR3 totals 15 residues. Germline V CDR1 and CDR2: MNHEY, SMNVEV (reference sequence). The V gene lost 1 base and the J gene lost 1 base, with 10 bases spanning the gap. In DNA, the CDR3 is TGTGCCAGCAGTTTATATGCAGGAGGGAACACTGAAGCTTTCTTT. This translates into CASSLYAGGNTEAFF.